The subject of this entry is one T cell receptor beta chain. This CDR3 comprises 13 residues. The germline V gene encodes CDR1 SGHTA and CDR2 FQGNSA. The V and J ends lost 8 bases and 5 bases respectively, with 15 bases between them. These data come from a study of T cells in Graves' hyperthyroidism and ophthalmopathy. Amplification targeted TCR beta CDR3 regions from RNA transcripts. With the HTBI primer set, the TCR CDR3 went through a first round of RT-PCR. TCRdb fed the multiplex PCR reads into MiXCR, producing one record per CDR3 protein. Of roughly 500,000 distinct CDR3 sequences listed, over 35% are singletons.

This receptor was obtained from an adult woman with Graves' disease, either hyperthyroidism or ophthalmopathy (not recorded which). The chain carries TRBV7-2 and TRBJ2-5; no firm D call. Sequencing was carried out using peripheral blood or thyroid tissue (not recorded which). The CDR3 loop is CASAVVAGETQYF. The CDR3 DNA sequence: TGTGCCAGCGCCGTAGTGGCCGGGGAGACCCAGTACTTC.